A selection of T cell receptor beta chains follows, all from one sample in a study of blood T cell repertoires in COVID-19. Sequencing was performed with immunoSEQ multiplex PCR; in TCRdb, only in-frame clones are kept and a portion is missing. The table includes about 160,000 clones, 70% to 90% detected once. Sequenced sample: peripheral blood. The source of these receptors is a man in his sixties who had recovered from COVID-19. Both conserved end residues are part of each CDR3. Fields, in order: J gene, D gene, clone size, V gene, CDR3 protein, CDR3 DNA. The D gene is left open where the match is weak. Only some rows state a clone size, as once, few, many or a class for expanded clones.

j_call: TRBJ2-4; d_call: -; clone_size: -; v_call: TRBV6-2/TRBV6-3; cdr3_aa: CASSPPEGIQYF; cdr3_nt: TGTGCCAGCAGCCCCCCAGAGGGCATTCAGTACTTC
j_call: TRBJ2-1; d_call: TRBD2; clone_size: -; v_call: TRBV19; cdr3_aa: CASSIGGGHNEQFF; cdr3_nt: TGTGCCAGTAGTATAGGCGGGGGTCACAATGAGCAGTTCTTC
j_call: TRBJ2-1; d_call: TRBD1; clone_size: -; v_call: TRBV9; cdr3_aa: CASSPRQGSNEQFF; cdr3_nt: TGTGCCAGCAGCCCCCGACAGGGGTCGAATGAGCAGTTCTTC
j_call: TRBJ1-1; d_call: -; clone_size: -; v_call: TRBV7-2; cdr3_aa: CASSLNEDTEAFF; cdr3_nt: TGTGCCAGCAGCTTAAATGAGGACACTGAAGCTTTCTTT
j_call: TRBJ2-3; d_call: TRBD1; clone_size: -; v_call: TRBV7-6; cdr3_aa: CASSLGTGKTDTQYF; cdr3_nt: TGTGCCAGCAGCTTGGGGACAGGGAAGACAGATACGCAGTATTTT
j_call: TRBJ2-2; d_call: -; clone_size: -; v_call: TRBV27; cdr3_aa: CASSLLGVNTGELFF; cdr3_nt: TGTGCCAGCAGTTTATTAGGAGTGAACACCGGGGAGCTGTTTTTT
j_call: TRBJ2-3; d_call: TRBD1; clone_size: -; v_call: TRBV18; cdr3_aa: CASSPGQGIDTQYF; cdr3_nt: TGTGCCAGCTCACCAGGACAGGGTATAGATACGCAGTATTTT
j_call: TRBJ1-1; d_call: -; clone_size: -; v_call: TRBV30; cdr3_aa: CAWSKEQRFTEAFF; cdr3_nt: TGTGCCTGGAGCAAAGAGCAGCGCTTTACTGAAGCTTTCTTT
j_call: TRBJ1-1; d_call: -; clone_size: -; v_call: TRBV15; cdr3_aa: CATSRSNRDDTEAFF; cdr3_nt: TGTGCCACCAGCCGGTCGAACAGGGACGACACTGAAGCTTTCTTT
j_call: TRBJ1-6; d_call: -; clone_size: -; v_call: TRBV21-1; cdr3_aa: CAASTHRAGNSPLHF; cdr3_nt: TGTGCCGCCAGCACCCACAGGGCGGGTAACTCACCCCTCCACTTT
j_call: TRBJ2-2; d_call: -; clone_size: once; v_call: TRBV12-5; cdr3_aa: CASGLVLGQPLGELFF; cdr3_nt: TGTGCTAGTGGTTTGGTACTTGGACAGCCCCTTGGGGAGCTGTTTTTT
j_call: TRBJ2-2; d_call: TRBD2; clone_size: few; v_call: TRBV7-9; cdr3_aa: CASTHSSGGSAGELFF; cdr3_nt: TGTGCCAGCACCCATAGTAGCGGGGGTTCTGCCGGGGAGCTGTTTTTT
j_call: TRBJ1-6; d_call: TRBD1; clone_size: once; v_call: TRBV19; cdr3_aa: CASAPDRGYNSPLHF; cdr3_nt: TGTGCCAGCGCCCCGGACAGGGGGTATAATTCACCCCTCCACTTT
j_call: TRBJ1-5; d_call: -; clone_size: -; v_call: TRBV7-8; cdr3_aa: CASSLVRTLSNQPQHF; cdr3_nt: TGTGCCAGCAGCTTAGTACGGACACTCAGCAATCAGCCCCAGCATTTT
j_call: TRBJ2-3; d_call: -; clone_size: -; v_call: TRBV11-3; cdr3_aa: CASSLVAGTDTQYF; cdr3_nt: TGTGCCAGCAGCTTAGTGGCGGGGACAGATACGCAGTATTTT
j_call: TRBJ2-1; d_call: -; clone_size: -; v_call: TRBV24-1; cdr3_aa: CATSGWDGTPYNEQFF; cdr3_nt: TGTGCCACCAGTGGTTGGGACGGGACACCTTACAATGAGCAGTTCTTC
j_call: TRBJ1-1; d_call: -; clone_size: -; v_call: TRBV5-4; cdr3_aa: CASSSDRHTEAFF; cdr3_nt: TGTGCCAGCAGCTCCGACAGGCACACTGAAGCTTTCTTT
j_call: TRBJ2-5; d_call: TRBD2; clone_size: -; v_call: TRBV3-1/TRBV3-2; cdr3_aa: CASSHSGGPETQYF; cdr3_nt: TGTGCCAGCAGCCATAGCGGGGGGCCAGAGACCCAGTACTTC
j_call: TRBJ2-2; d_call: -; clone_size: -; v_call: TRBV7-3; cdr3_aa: CASSLTGDNTGELFF; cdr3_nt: TGTGCCAGCAGCTTAACCGGGGATAACACCGGGGAGCTGTTTTTT
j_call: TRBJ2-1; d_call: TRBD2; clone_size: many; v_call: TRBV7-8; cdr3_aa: CASSLEVAGSYYNEQFF; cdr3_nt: TGTGCCAGCAGCTTAGAGGTAGCGGGGAGCTATTACAATGAGCAGTTCTTC
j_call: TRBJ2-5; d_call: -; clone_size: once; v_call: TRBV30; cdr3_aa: CAWSAGGTGGETQYF; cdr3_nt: TGTGCCTGGAGTGCGGGGGGCACCGGAGGAGAGACCCAGTACTTC
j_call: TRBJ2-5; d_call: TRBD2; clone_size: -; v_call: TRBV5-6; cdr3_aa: CASNSVAGVWRETQYF; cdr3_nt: TGTGCCAGCAACAGCGTAGCGGGGGTCTGGAGAGAGACCCAGTACTTC
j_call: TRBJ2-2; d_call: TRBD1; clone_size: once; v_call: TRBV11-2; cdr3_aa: CASSSRPTADRANTGELFF; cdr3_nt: TGTGCCAGCAGCTCAAGACCCACCGCGGACAGGGCGAACACCGGGGAGCTGTTTTTT
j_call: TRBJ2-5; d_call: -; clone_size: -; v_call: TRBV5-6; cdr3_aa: CASSGSDRQETQYF; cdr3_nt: TGTGCCAGCAGCGGGAGTGACAGGCAAGAGACCCAGTACTTC
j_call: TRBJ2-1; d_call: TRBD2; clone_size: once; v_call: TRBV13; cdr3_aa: CASSRGGRGNEQFF; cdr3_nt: TGTGCCAGCAGCCGGGGGGGCCGAGGGAATGAGCAGTTCTTC
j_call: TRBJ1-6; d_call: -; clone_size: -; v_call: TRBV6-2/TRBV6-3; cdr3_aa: CASSYSGNSYNSPLHF; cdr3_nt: TGTGCCAGCAGTTACTCGGGCAACTCCTATAATTCACCCCTCCACTTT
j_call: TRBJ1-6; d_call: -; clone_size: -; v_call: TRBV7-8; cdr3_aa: CASSLALQGSPLHF; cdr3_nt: TGTGCCAGCAGCTTAGCCCTGCAGGGTTCACCCCTCCACTTT
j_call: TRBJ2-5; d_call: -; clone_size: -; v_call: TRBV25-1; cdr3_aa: CASSEYNTLQETQYF; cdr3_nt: TGTGCCAGCAGTGAATATAACACCCTCCAAGAGACCCAGTACTTC
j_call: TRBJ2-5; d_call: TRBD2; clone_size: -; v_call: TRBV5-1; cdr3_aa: CASSGGTSGFQETQYF; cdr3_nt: TGCGCCAGCAGCGGGGGGACTAGCGGGTTTCAAGAGACCCAGTACTTC
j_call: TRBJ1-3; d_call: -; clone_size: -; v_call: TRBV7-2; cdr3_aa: CASSLGGSGNTIYF; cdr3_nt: TGTGCCAGCAGCTTAGGAGGGTCTGGAAACACCATATATTTT
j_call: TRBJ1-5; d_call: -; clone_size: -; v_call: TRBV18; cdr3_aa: CASSPNTSMGRQPQHF; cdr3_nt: TGTGCCAGCTCACCTAATACGTCGATGGGCCGCCAGCCCCAGCATTTT
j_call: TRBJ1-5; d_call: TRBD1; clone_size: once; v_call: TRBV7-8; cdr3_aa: CASSRGGGMRGNQPQHF; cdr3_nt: TGTGCCAGCAGCCGCGGAGGGGGCATGAGGGGCAATCAGCCCCAGCATTTT
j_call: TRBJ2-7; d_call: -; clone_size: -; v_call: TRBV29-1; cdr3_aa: CSVEYSYEQYF; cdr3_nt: TGCAGCGTTGAATACAGCTACGAGCAGTACTTC
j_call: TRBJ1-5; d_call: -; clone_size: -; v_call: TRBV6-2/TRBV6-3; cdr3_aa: CASSYQSGDGNQPQHF; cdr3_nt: TGTGCCAGCAGTTACCAGTCAGGGGACGGCAATCAGCCCCAGCATTTT
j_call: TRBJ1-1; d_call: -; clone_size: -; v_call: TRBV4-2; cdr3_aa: CASSQWEYTEAFF; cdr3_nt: TGTGCCAGCAGCCAGTGGGAGTACACTGAAGCTTTCTTT
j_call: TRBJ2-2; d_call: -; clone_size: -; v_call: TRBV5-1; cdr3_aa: CASSLDYTGELFF; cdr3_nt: TGCGCCAGCAGCTTGGACTACACCGGGGAGCTGTTTTTT
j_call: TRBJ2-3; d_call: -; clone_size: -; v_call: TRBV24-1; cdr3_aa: CATSDTGQPGDTQYF; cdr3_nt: TGTGCCACCAGTGACACTGGACAGCCCGGGGATACGCAGTATTTT
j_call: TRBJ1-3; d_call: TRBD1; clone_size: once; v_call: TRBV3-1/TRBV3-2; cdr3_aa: CASGGQGRNTIYF; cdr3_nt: TGTGCCAGCGGCGGACAGGGTCGGAACACCATATATTTT
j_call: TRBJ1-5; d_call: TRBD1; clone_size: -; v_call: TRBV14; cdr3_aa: CASSQDLGGGNQPQHF; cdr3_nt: TGTGCCAGCAGCCAAGATCTAGGGGGCGGCAATCAGCCCCAGCATTTT
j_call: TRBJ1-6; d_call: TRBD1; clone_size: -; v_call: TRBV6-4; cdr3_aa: CARDFPGQYSSSYNSPLHF; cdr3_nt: TGTGCCAGAGATTTCCCGGGACAGTACTCAAGCTCCTATAATTCACCCCTCCACTTT
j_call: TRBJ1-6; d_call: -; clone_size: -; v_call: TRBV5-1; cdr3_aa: CASSLEQGYNSPLHF; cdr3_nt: TGCGCCAGCAGCTTGGAACAGGGTTATAATTCACCCCTCCACTTT
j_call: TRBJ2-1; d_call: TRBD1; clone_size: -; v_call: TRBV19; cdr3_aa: CASRKPQGALNEQFF; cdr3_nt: TGTGCCAGTAGGAAGCCCCAGGGGGCTCTTAATGAGCAGTTCTTC
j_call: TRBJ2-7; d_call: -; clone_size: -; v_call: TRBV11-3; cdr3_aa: CASSPTSSSYEQYF; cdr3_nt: TGTGCCAGCAGCCCGACTAGTAGCTCCTACGAGCAGTACTTC
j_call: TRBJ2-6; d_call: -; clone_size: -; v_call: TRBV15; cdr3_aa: CATRESGANVLTF; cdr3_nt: TGTGCCACCAGGGAGTCTGGGGCCAACGTCCTGACTTTC
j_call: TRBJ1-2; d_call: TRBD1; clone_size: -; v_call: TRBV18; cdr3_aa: CASSPATGFYGYTF; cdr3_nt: TGTGCCAGCTCACCTGCGACAGGGTTCTATGGCTACACCTTC
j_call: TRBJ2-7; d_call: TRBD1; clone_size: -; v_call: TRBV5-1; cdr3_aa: CASSETGGYYEQYF; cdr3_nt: TGCGCCAGCAGCGAAACAGGGGGCTACTACGAGCAGTACTTC
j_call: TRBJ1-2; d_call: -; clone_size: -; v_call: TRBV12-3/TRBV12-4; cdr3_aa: CASSLTPYGYTF; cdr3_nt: TGTGCCAGCAGCCTGACTCCTTATGGCTACACCTTC
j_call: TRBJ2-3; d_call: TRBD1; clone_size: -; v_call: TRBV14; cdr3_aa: CASSQGRDREADTQYF; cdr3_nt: TGTGCCAGCAGCCAGGGCCGGGACAGGGAGGCAGATACGCAGTATTTT
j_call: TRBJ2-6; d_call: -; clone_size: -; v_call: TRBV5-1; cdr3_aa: CASSLGTVYSGANVLTF; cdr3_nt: TGCGCCAGCAGCTTGGGGACAGTCTACTCTGGGGCCAACGTCCTGACTTTC
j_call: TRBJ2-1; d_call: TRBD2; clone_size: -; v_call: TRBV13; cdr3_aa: CASSPPWTSGGVSYNEQFF; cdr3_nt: TGTGCCAGCAGCCCCCCCTGGACTAGCGGGGGGGTTTCCTACAATGAGCAGTTCTTC
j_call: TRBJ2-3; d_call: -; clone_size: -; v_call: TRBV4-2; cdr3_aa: CASSQVGRGTGNTDTQYF; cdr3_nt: TGTGCCAGCAGCCAAGTCGGAAGGGGGACGGGTAACACAGATACGCAGTATTTT